This T cell receptor beta chain was retrieved from a study of T cell changes during pregnancy in multiple sclerosis. This CDR3 has 14 residues. Losses at the gene ends were 3 bases for V and 5 bases for J; bases not matched to a gene: 7. CDR1 is SGHRS and CDR2 is YFSETQ in the germline V gene. Sequencing used immunoSEQ multiplex PCR; TCRdb keeps in-frame clones, though not all of them. The table lists approximately 88,000 clones, approximately 94% of them singletons. The chain uses TRBV5-1 and TRBJ2-5; 7 nucleotides agree with TRBD1. The source is a female donor with multiple sclerosis, enrolled in a pregnancy study. This specimen was peripheral blood, taken in the third trimester of pregnancy. The CDR3 here is CASSSQGFGETQYF. The CDR3 DNA sequence: TGCGCCAGCAGCTCACAGGGGTTCGGGGAGACCCAGTACTTC.